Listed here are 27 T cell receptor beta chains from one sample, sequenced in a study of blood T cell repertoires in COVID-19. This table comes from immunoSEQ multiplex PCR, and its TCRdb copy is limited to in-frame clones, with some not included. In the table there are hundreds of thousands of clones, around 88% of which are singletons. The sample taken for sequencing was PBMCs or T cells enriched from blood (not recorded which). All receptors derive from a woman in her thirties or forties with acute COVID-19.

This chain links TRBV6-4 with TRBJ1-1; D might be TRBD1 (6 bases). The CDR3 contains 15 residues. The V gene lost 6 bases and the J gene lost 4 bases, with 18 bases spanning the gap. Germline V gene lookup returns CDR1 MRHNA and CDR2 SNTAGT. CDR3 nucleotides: TGTGCCAGCAGGATGACAGGTCTCACAGGCACTGAAGCTTTCTTT. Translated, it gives CASRMTGLTGTEAFF.

CDR3 in DNA: TGCGCCAGCAGCCAAAAGTCGTCCCTAACGTCCTACAATGAGCAGTTCTTC. The encoded protein is CASSQKSSLTSYNEQFF. V and J are TRBV4-1 and TRBJ2-1; D unclear. V lost 2 bases to trimming and J lost 1 base, with 15 bases between them. Looked up from germline, CDR1 is MGHRA and CDR2 is YSYEKL. This CDR3 is 17 amino acids long.

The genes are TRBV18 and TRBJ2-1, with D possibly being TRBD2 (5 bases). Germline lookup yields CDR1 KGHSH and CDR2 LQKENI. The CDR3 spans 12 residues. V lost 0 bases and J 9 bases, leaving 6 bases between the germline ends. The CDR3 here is CASSPPGVEQFF. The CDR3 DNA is TGTGCCAGCTCACCACCGGGAGTTGAGCAGTTCTTC.

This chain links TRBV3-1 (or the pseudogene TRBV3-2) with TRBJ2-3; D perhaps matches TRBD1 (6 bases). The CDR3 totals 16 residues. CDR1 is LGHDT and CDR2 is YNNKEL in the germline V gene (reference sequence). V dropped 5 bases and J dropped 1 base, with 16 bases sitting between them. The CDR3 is CASSYRQVKRTDTQYF. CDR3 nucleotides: TGTGCCAGCAGCTATCGACAGGTCAAACGCACAGATACGCAGTATTTT.

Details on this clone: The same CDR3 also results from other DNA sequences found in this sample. As DNA, the CDR3 is TGTGCCAGCAGTCCGGGACAGGGAAACATTCAGTACTTC. It codes for CASSPGQGNIQYF. V and J are TRBV12-3 or TRBV12-4 and TRBJ2-4; 9 bases are shared with TRBD1. J was trimmed by 6 bases and V by 5 bases; bases with no gene match: 2. CDR3 length equals 13 residues.

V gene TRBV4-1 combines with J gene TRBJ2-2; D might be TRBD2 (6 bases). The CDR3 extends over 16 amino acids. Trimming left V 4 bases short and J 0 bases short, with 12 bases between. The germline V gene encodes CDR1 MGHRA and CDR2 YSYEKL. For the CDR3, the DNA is TGCGCCAGCAGCCCTTTAGCGGACTCGAACACCGGGGAGCTGTTTTTT. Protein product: CASSPLADSNTGELFF.

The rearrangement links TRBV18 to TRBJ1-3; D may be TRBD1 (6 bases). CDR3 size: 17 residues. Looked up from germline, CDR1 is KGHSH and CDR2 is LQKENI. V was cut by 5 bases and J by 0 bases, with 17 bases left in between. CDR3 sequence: CASSAAYRANSGNTIYF. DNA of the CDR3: TGTGCCAGCTCAGCCGCCTACAGGGCTAACTCTGGAAACACCATATATTTT.

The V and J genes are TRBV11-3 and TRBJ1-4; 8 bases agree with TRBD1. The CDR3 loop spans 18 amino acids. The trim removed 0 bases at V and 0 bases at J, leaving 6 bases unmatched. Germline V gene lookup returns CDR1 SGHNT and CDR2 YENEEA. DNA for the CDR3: TGTGCCAGCAGCTTAGATACCCCAGGGGGCCCAACTAATGAAAAACTGTTTTTT. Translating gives CASSLDTPGGPTNEKLFF.

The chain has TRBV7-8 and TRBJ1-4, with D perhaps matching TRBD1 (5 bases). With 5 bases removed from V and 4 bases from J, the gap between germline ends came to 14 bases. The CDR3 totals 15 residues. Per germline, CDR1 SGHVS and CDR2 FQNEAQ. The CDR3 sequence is CASSRRQGRNEKLFF. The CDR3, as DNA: TGTGCCAGCAGCCGACGGCAGGGTCGTAATGAAAAACTGTTTTTT.

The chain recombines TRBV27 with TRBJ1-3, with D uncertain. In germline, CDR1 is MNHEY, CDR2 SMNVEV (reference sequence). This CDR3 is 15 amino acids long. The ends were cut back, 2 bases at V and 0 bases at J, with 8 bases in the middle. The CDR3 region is CASSLDSLSGNTIYF. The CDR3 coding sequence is TGTGCCAGCAGTTTAGATAGTCTCTCTGGAAACACCATATATTTT.

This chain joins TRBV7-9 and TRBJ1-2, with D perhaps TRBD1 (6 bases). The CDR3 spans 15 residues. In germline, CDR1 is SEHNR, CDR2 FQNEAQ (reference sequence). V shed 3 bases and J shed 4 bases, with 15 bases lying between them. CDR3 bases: TGTGCCAGCAGCTTTCCGGGACAACTTATCTATGGCTACACCTTC. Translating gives CASSFPGQLIYGYTF.

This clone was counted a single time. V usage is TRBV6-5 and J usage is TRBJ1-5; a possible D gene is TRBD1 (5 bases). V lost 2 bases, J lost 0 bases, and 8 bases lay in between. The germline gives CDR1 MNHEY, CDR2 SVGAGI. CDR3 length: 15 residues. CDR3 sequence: CASSYKGHSNQPQHF. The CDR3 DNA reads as TGTGCCAGCAGTTACAAAGGACATAGCAATCAGCCCCAGCATTTT.

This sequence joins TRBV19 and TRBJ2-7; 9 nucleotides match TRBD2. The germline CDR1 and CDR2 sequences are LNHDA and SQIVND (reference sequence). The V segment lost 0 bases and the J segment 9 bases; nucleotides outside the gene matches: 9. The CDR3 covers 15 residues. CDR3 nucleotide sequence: TGTGCCAGTAGTATAGATGCGCGGGAGGGTACCCGGCAGTACTTC. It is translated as CASSIDAREGTRQYF. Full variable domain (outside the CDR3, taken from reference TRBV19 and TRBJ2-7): DGGITQSPKYLFRKEGQNVTLSCEQNLNHDAMYWYRQDPGQGLRLIYYSQIVNDFQKGDIAEGYSVSREKKESFPLTVTSAQKNPTAFYLCASSIDAREGTRQYFGPGTRLTVT.

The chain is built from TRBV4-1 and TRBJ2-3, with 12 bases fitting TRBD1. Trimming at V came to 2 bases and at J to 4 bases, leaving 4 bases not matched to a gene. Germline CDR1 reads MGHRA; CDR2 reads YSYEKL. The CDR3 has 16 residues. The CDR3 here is CASSQTGTGGADTQYF. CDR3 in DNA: TGCGCCAGCAGCCAAACCGGGACAGGGGGCGCAGATACGCAGTATTTT.

The CDR3 DNA reads TGTGCCAGCACACCGCTGGACAGGGGGCTTAACTATGGCTACACCTTC. It translates to CASTPLDRGLNYGYTF. The chain employs TRBV28 and TRBJ1-2; 11 bases map to TRBD1. Unmatched junction bases numbered 8, after V lost 7 bases and J lost 1 base. The germline V gene encodes CDR1 MDHEN and CDR2 SYDVKM. The CDR3 consists of 16 residues.

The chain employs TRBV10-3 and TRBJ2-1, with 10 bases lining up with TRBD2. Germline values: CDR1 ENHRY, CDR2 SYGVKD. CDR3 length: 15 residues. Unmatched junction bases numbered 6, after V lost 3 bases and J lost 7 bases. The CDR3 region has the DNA TGTGCCATCAGTGACGGACTAGCGGAAGGGAATGAGCAGTTCTTC. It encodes CAISDGLAEGNEQFF.

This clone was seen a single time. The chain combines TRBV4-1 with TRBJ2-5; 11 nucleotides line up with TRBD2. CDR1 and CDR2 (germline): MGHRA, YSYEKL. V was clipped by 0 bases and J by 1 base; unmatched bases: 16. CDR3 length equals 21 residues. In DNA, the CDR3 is TGCGCCAGCAGCCAAGATTATTTTAGGACTAGCGGGCTATCCCTCCAAGAGACCCAGTACTTC. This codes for CASSQDYFRTSGLSLQETQYF.

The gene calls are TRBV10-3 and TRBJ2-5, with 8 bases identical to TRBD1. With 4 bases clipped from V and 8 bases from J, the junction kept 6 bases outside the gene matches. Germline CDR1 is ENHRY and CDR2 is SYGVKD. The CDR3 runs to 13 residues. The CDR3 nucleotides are TGTGCCATCAGTGGATACAGGGGGGCTACCCAGTACTTC. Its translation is CAISGYRGATQYF.

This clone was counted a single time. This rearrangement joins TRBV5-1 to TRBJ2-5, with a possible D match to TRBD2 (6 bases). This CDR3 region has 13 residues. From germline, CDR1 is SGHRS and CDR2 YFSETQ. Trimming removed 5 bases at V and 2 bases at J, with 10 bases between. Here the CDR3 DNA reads TGCGCCAGCAGTATTAGCGGACAAGAGACCCAGTACTTC. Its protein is CASSISGQETQYF.

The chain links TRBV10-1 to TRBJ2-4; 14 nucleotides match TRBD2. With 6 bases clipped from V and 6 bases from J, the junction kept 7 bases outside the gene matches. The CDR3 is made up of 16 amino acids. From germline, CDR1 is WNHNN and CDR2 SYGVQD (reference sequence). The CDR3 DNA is TGCGCCAGCAGAAGACTAGCGGGAGGGCAGGGAAACATTCAGTACTTC. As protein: CASRRLAGGQGNIQYF.

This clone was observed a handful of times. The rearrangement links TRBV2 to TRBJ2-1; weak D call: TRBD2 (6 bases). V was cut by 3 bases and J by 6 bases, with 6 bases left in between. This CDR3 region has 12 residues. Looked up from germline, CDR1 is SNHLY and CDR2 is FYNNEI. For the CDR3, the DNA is TGTGCCAGCAGTGACGGGGGCAATGAGCAGTTCTTC. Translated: CASSDGGNEQFF.

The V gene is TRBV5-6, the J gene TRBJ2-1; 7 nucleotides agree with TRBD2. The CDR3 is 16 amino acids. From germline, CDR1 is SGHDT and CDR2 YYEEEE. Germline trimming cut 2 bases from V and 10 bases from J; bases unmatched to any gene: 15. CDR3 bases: TGTGCCAGCAGCTTTCACGCGGGAGAGCCTGACTTGGAGCAGTTCTTC. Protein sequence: CASSFHAGEPDLEQFF.

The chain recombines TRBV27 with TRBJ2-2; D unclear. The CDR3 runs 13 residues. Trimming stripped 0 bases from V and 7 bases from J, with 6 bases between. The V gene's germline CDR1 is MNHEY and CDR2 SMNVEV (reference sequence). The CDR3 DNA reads TGTGCCAGCAGTTTATCCCGCGGCGGGGAGCTGTTTTTT. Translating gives CASSLSRGGELFF.

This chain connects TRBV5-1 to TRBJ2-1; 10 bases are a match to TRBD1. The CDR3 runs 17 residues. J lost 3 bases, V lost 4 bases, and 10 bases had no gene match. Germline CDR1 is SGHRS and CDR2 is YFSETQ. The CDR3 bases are TGCGCCAGCAGCCTCGTTATTGGGACAGGGGTCTACAATGAGCAGTTCTTC. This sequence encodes CASSLVIGTGVYNEQFF.

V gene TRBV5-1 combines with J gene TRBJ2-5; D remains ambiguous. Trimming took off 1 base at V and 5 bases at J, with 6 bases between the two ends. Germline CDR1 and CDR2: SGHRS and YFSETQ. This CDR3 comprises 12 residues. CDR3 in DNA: TGCGCCAGCAGCTTGTTAGCTGAGACCCAGTACTTC. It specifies CASSLLAETQYF.

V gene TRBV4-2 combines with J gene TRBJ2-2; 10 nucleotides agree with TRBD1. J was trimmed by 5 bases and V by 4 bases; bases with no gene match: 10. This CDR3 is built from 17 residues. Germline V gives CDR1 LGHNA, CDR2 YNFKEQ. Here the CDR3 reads CASSRDRPGQGTGELFF. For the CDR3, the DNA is TGTGCCAGCAGCCGCGATAGACCGGGACAGGGGACCGGGGAGCTGTTTTTT.

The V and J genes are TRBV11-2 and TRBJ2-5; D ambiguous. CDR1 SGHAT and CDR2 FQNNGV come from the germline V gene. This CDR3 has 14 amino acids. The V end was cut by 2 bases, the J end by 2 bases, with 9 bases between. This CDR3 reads CASSLLLIQETQYF. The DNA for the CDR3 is TGTGCCAGCAGCTTATTACTGATTCAAGAGACCCAGTACTTC.